The next 18 T cell receptor beta chains were all read from a single sample in a study of blood T cell repertoires in COVID-19. Generated by immunoSEQ multiplex PCR, the TCRdb table keeps only in-frame clones and is missing some. The sample has roughly 150,000 clones, roughly 93% seen once. Sequencing used peripheral blood. These receptors were taken from a man aged 18 to 30 with COVID-19, enrolled during active disease.

The gene calls are TRBV27 and TRBJ1-6; no clear D gene. Per germline, CDR1 MNHEY and CDR2 SMNVEV (reference sequence). V lost 4 bases and J lost 4, with 11 bases in between. The CDR3 consists of 15 residues. CDR3 DNA sequence: TGTGCCAGCAGTTCTAGGACGGGGTATAATTCACCCCTCCACTTT. Its translation: CASSSRTGYNSPLHF.

V is TRBV5-8 and J is TRBJ1-1; D ambiguous. This CDR3 is 13 amino acids long. The V gene's germline CDR1 is SGHTS and CDR2 YDEGEE. Trimming stripped 1 base from V and 2 bases from J, with 6 bases between. The CDR3 protein is CASSLFLNTEAFF. DNA for the CDR3: TGTGCCAGCAGCTTGTTTTTAAACACTGAAGCTTTCTTT.

The rearrangement joins TRBV7-9 to TRBJ1-1, with a possible D match to TRBD1 (5 bases). Germline values: CDR1 SEHNR, CDR2 FQNEAQ (reference sequence). This CDR3 contains 11 residues. Trimming took off 5 bases at V and 9 bases at J, with 10 bases between the two ends. The CDR3 DNA reads TGTGCCAGCAGCCCTGGACATAAAGCTTTCTTT. Its protein is CASSPGHKAFF.

The chain couples TRBV5-6 to TRBJ2-1; 11 positions agree with TRBD2. This CDR3 contains 14 residues. Trimming removed 3 bases from V and 9 bases from J; junction bases left unmatched: 5. Germline CDR1 SGHDT, CDR2 YYEEEE. CDR3 in DNA: TGTGCCAGCAGCTGGGGGACTAGCGGCAGTGAGCAGTTCTTC. Translated, it gives CASSWGTSGSEQFF.

The chain joins TRBV11-3 to TRBJ2-1; TRBD2 agrees at 10 bases. Germline CDR1 reads SGHNT; CDR2 reads YENEEA. V was pared by 5 bases and J by 12 bases, with 13 bases of the junction left unmatched. The CDR3 runs 15 residues. CDR3 amino acids: CASSLGLAHVMGQFF. The CDR3 DNA reads TGTGCCAGCAGCCTGGGACTAGCGCATGTCATGGGGCAGTTCTTC.

The chain recombines TRBV6-5 with TRBJ1-2; D is possibly TRBD1 (5 bases). The V gene lost 2 bases and the J gene lost 7 bases, with 11 bases spanning the gap. This CDR3 has 13 amino acids. Germline lookup yields CDR1 MNHEY and CDR2 SVGAGI. The CDR3 protein is CASSYEQGRGYTF. CDR3 nucleotides: TGTGCCAGCAGTTACGAGCAGGGCCGTGGCTACACCTTC.

The chain recombines TRBV5-4 with TRBJ1-1; 8 bases agree with TRBD1. The germline gives CDR1 SGHNT, CDR2 YYREEE (reference sequence). Unmatched junction bases numbered 7, after V lost 4 bases and J lost 5 bases. The CDR3 loop spans 14 amino acids. Written as DNA, the CDR3 is TGTGCCAGCAGCCCAGGGGGCAGGGGTACTGAAGCTTTCTTT. It translates to CASSPGGRGTEAFF.

V and J are TRBV5-6 and TRBJ2-5; D call uncertain. V lost 1 base, J lost 0 bases, and 4 bases lay in between. From germline, CDR1 is SGHDT and CDR2 YYEEEE. The CDR3 loop spans 13 amino acids. The CDR3 loop is CASSLSHQETQYF. The CDR3 DNA reads TGTGCCAGCAGCTTGAGCCACCAAGAGACCCAGTACTTC.

The chain couples TRBV14 to TRBJ2-7, with D unresolved. This CDR3 is 15 amino acids long. V lost 0 bases and J lost 0, with 9 bases in between. Germline values: CDR1 SGHDN, CDR2 FVKESK. The CDR3 spells CASSQDRVSSYEQYF. The CDR3 DNA reads as TGTGCCAGCAGCCAAGACCGGGTGAGCTCCTACGAGCAGTACTTC.

This clone appeared once. The chain couples TRBV4-3 to TRBJ1-3; 8 nucleotides line up with TRBD1. Per the germline V gene, CDR1 is LGHNA and CDR2 is YSLEER. After removal of 1 base from V and 2 bases from J, the junction contained 4 bases not matched to a gene. The CDR3 contains 16 residues. The CDR3 DNA sequence: TGCGCCAGCAGCCAAGGGTTGGACAGGGCTGGAAACACCATATATTTT. This codes for CASSQGLDRAGNTIYF.

The chain couples TRBV28 to TRBJ2-1, with D tentatively TRBD2 (6 bases). There are 15 residues in the CDR3. Germline V gives CDR1 MDHEN, CDR2 SYDVKM. V shed 3 bases and J shed 5 bases, with 14 bases lying between them. The CDR3 bases are TGTGCCAGCAGTTTTCGGGGGTACCTCCACAATGAGCAGTTCTTC. Encoded protein: CASSFRGYLHNEQFF.

Comment on this clone: The junction departs from the called germline gene at one end, perhaps through a read error. The rearrangement uses TRBV9 and TRBJ1-4; 12 positions match TRBD1. CDR3 length: 14 amino acids. The germline V gene encodes CDR1 SGDLS and CDR2 YYNGEE. The CDR3 sequence: CASSKGQGAGKLLF. As DNA, the CDR3 is TGTGCCAGCAGCAAGGGACAGGGGGCAGGAAAACTGCTTTTT. The entire variable domain, with the rest obtained from reference TRBV9 and TRBJ1-4, is as follows: DSGVTQTPKHLITATGQRVTLRCSPRSGDLSVYWYQQSLDQGLQFLIQYYNGEERAKGNILERFSAQQFPDLHSELNLSSLELGDSALYFCASSKGQGAGKLLFGSGTQLSVL.

The rearrangement uses TRBV7-6 and TRBJ2-7; 8 nucleotides agree with TRBD1. CDR3 length equals 13 residues. Per germline, CDR1 SGHVS and CDR2 FNYEAQ. Trimming removed 4 bases from V and 6 bases from J; junction bases left unmatched: 5. The CDR3 sequence is CASSSGQAREQYF. The CDR3 region has the DNA TGTGCCAGCAGCTCGGGACAGGCCCGCGAGCAGTACTTC.

This chain joins TRBV11-2 and TRBJ2-7, with D tentatively TRBD2 (6 bases). The V end was cut by 1 base, the J end by 6 bases, with 10 bases between. The CDR3 is 13 amino acids. CDR1 and CDR2 from the germline V gene are SGHAT and FQNNGV. The CDR3 is CASSLAQTSEQYF. CDR3 coding DNA: TGTGCCAGCAGCTTAGCCCAGACTAGCGAGCAGTACTTC.

The chain links TRBV2 to TRBJ1-6, with TRBD1 matching over 7 bases. CDR1 is SNHLY, CDR2 FYNNEI, per germline. The ends lost 8 bases at V and 5 bases at J; junction bases unmatched: 6. The length of the CDR3 is 14 residues. In DNA form, the CDR3 reads TGTGCCAGCGCTAGGGACAGTAATAATTCACCCCTCCACTTT. This gives the protein CASARDSNNSPLHF.

The chain carries TRBV15 and TRBJ2-3; D is uncertain. V lost 0 bases and J 0 bases, leaving 10 bases between the germline ends. CDR3 length equals 16 residues. Per germline, CDR1 LNHNV and CDR2 YYDKDF (reference sequence). This chain's CDR3 is CATSRDGGVSTDTQYF. CDR3 nucleotides: TGTGCCACCAGCAGAGATGGCGGAGTTAGCACAGATACGCAGTATTTT.

The table lists this clone with a count of one. CDR3 region: CASSQDGGDQPQHF. CDR3 in DNA: TGCGCCAGCAGCCAAGATGGGGGGGATCAGCCCCAGCATTTT. This chain joins TRBV4-3 and TRBJ1-5, with D possibly TRBD1 on 5 matching bases. Germline values: CDR1 LGHNA, CDR2 YSLEER. With 0 bases removed from V and 5 bases from J, the gap between germline ends came to 8 bases. There are 14 residues in the CDR3.

V gene TRBV9 combines with J gene TRBJ1-1, with a tentative D call TRBD1 (5 bases). The V end was cut by 0 bases, the J end by 4 bases, with 7 bases between. Germline V gene lookup returns CDR1 SGDLS and CDR2 YYNGEE. The CDR3 is 13 amino acids. CDR3 in amino acids: CASSVGDSTEAFF. In DNA form, the CDR3 reads TGTGCCAGCAGCGTAGGAGACAGCACTGAAGCTTTCTTT.